One and the same sample provided the 15 T cell receptor beta chains below, sequenced in a study of T cells in localized non-small cell lung cancer. Data came from immunoSEQ multiplex PCR; TCRdb stores just in-frame clones and leaves some out. This table holds around 26,000 clones, about 85% found once. The sample consisted of peripheral blood, taken before any cancer treatment. These TCRs come from a man between 40 and 75 years old with stage III squamous cell lung carcinoma.

This clone was found a few times. The V call is TRBV7-9, the J call TRBJ2-5, with 9 bases matching TRBD2. The CDR3 spans 15 residues. Germline-derived CDR1 and CDR2 are SEHNR and FQNEAQ (reference sequence). After removal of 3 bases from V and 5 bases from J, the junction contained 7 bases not matched to a gene. CDR3 bases: TGTGCCAGCAGCTTTGGCGGGAGGGTGGATGAGACCCAGTACTTC. As protein: CASSFGGRVDETQYF.

The chain carries TRBV7-6 and TRBJ2-3, with D possibly called TRBD1 or TRBD2 (8 bases each). Germline V lookup: CDR1 SGHVS, CDR2 FNYEAQ. The CDR3 is made up of 16 amino acids. V lost 4 bases and J lost 10, with 24 bases in between. The DNA for the CDR3 is TGTGCCAGCAGCTACGCCGCGGGAGGTGCACAGGGGGCGCAGTATTTT. Its protein product is CASSYAAGGAQGAQYF.

V usage is TRBV6-6 and J usage is TRBJ2-7; perhaps TRBD2 as D (6 bases). CDR1 MNHNY and CDR2 SVGAGI come from the germline V gene (reference sequence). Trimming stripped 11 bases from V and 6 bases from J, with 8 bases between. CDR3 size: 9 residues. CDR3 region: CAAGGEQYF. DNA for the CDR3: TGTGCCGCCGGGGGCGAGCAGTACTTC.

This sequence joins TRBV5-1 and TRBJ2-2; D ambiguous. V lost 4 bases and J lost 7, with 14 bases in between. Germline CDR1 is SGHRS and CDR2 is YFSETQ. This CDR3 has 14 residues. For the CDR3, the DNA is TGCGCCAGCAGCCCCCTATCGGAGCGCGGGGAGCTGTTTTTT. It specifies CASSPLSERGELFF.

The chain recombines TRBV27 with TRBJ2-5, with D perhaps assigned TRBD1 or TRBD2 (6 bases each). The CDR3 runs to 14 residues. Germline V CDR1 and CDR2: MNHEY, SMNVEV (reference sequence). V was clipped by 7 bases and J by 6 bases, with 18 bases between them. The CDR3, as DNA: TGTGCCAGCACCCCCGGGGGCTCCCGACAGACCCAGTACTTC. This sequence encodes CASTPGGSRQTQYF.

V and J are TRBV15 and TRBJ2-1; perhaps TRBD2 as D (6 bases). V lost 0 bases to trimming and J lost 5 bases, with 14 bases between them. From germline, CDR1 is LNHNV and CDR2 YYDKDF (reference sequence). The CDR3 extends over 16 amino acids. In DNA, the CDR3 is TGTGCCACCAGCAGAGATCCTCCGGGACTGAACAATGAGCAGTTCTTC. Translating it yields CATSRDPPGLNNEQFF.

The V gene is TRBV11-2, the J gene TRBJ2-7; 8 nucleotides match TRBD1. The CDR3 is made up of 15 amino acids. The junction had 10 bases not matched to a gene; V was cut back by 8 bases and J by 1 base. CDR1 is SGHAT and CDR2 is FQNNGV in the germline V gene. CDR3 sequence (DNA): TGTGCCAGCTCGCTCGACAGGGGAAGGTCCTACGAGCAGTACGTC. Translated, it gives CASSLDRGRSYEQYV.

CDR3 loop: CASSLEGPRLEAFF. The CDR3 coding sequence is TGTGCCAGCAGCTTGGAAGGACCGCGGCTTGAAGCTTTCTTT. V and J are TRBV5-4 and TRBJ1-1; D gene ambiguous. This CDR3 spans 14 amino acids. V lost 0 bases and J lost 7, with 13 bases in between. Germline V gene lookup returns CDR1 SGHNT and CDR2 YYREEE (reference sequence).

The chain carries TRBV9 and TRBJ1-1, with D unclear. The CDR3 length is 15 residues. From germline, CDR1 is SGDLS and CDR2 YYNGEE. V gave up 2 bases and J gave up 1 base, with 12 bases separating them. The CDR3 DNA reads TGTGCCAGCAGCGTCGGCGGTCGGTCGAACACTGAAGCTTTCTTT. Translation gives CASSVGGRSNTEAFF.

Only a few counts were recorded for this clone. The V gene is TRBV19, the J gene TRBJ1-3; 7 bases fit TRBD1. CDR3 length: 15 residues. Per germline, CDR1 LNHDA and CDR2 SQIVND (reference sequence). V shed 3 bases and J 3 bases; nucleotides not matched to a gene: 5. The CDR3 protein is CASSMGGGIGNTIYF. The CDR3 DNA reads as TGTGCCAGTAGTATGGGAGGGGGCATTGGAAACACCATATATTTT.

The rearrangement uses TRBV10-3 and TRBJ1-2; unclear D gene. The CDR3 totals 12 residues. Trimming stripped 10 bases from V and 8 bases from J, with 17 bases between. From germline, CDR1 is ENHRY and CDR2 SYGVKD. CDR3 bases: TGTGCCACGTATGGAGGGTTAGAGGGCTACACCTTC. It specifies CATYGGLEGYTF.

The rearrangement uses TRBV11-2 and TRBJ2-5, with a weak D call TRBD1 (5 bases). V was pared by 1 base and J by 5 bases, with 14 bases between. The CDR3 has 15 residues. CDR1 is SGHAT and CDR2 is FQNNGV in the germline V gene. The CDR3 protein is CASSLGGQPEETQYF. The CDR3 nucleotides read TGTGCCAGCAGCTTAGGGGGCCAACCCGAGGAGACCCAGTACTTC.

The V and J genes are TRBV6-1 and TRBJ2-5; D possibly matches TRBD1 or TRBD2 (5 bases each). The end of the DNA aligns better with TRBJ2-7, so the J call may be wrong. This CDR3 has 15 residues. CDR1 is MNHNS and CDR2 is SASEGT in the germline V gene. The CDR3 nucleotides read TGTGCCAGCAGTGAAAAGGACGGGGCCTCCTACGAGCAGTACTTC. It is translated as CASSEKDGASYEQYF.

The gene calls are TRBV28 and TRBJ2-7; 9 nucleotides line up with TRBD1. CDR1 and CDR2 (germline): MDHEN, SYDVKM. V was pared by 6 bases and J by 4 bases, with 4 bases of the junction left unmatched. The CDR3 is 13 residues long. CDR3 DNA sequence: TGTGCCAGCAGCTGGGACAGGGCTTACGAGCAGTACTTC. It codes for CASSWDRAYEQYF.

The chain is built from TRBV27 and TRBJ2-7, with 11 bases aligning to TRBD2. The V and J ends lost 6 bases and 2 bases, in that order; junction bases with no gene match: 6. Germline CDR1 reads MNHEY; CDR2 reads SMNVEV (reference sequence). The CDR3 has 15 amino acids. Written as DNA, the CDR3 is TGTGCCAGCAGGGTGACTAGCGGGACCACCTACGAGCAGTACTTC. Amino acids: CASRVTSGTTYEQYF.